The 21 T cell receptor beta chains listed next were all sequenced from one sample in a study of vaccination effects on CD4 cells after COVID-19. Which antigens these TCRs recognize remains unknown. Method: immunoSEQ multiplex PCR; TCRdb's copy keeps in-frame clones and lacks some. Of about 74,000 clones detected, roughly three quarters appear once; the ten largest clones hold roughly 2%. Subsequent to 10 days of culture, CD4+ T cells were isolated. Material: CD4+ T cells from PBMCs cultured without peptide, obtained before COVID-19 vaccination. The receptors shown here come from a human donor who received a COVID-19 vaccine.

This chain connects TRBV9 to TRBJ2-5; 12 nucleotides line up with TRBD1. Trimming at V came to 4 bases and at J to 5 bases, leaving 6 bases not matched to a gene. CDR3 length: 15 amino acids. Germline V CDR1 and CDR2: SGDLS, YYNGEE. This CDR3 is CASSQRGQGAETQYF. In nucleotides, the CDR3 is TGTGCCAGCAGCCAAAGGGGACAGGGGGCGGAGACCCAGTACTTC.

The chain recombines TRBV30 with TRBJ2-5; D may be TRBD1 (5 bases). Trimming shortened V by 0 bases and J by 7 bases, and 12 bases separated the two germline ends. The germline gives CDR1 GTSNPN, CDR2 SVGIG (reference sequence). The CDR3 spans 13 residues. DNA of the CDR3: TGTGCCTGGAGTGTGGAAGGGGTGGGGACCCAGTACTTC. It is translated as CAWSVEGVGTQYF.

This clone was detected a few times. The rearrangement joins TRBV7-9 to TRBJ2-2, with 9 bases identical to TRBD2. Germline CDR1 reads SEHNR; CDR2 reads FQNEAQ (reference sequence). This CDR3 region has 14 residues. V lost 5 bases and J lost 4; bases outside the gene matches: 2. In nucleotides, the CDR3 is TGTGCCAGCAGCAATAGCGGGGGCACCGGGGAGCTGTTTTTT. Residues: CASSNSGGTGELFF.

This chain uses TRBV5-1 with TRBJ2-5; D is possibly TRBD2 (6 bases). The CDR3 spans 14 residues. Germline values: CDR1 SGHRS, CDR2 YFSETQ. V lost 4 bases and J 5 bases, leaving 15 bases between the germline ends. CDR3 in DNA: TGCGCCAGCAGCACAGGTGGAGGGGAGGAGACCCAGTACTTC. This translates into CASSTGGGEETQYF.

This chain joins TRBV20-1 and TRBJ1-2, with 7 bases fitting TRBD1. After removal of 3 bases from V and 8 bases from J, the junction contained 12 bases not matched to a gene. CDR1 is DFQATT, CDR2 SNEGSKA, per germline (reference sequence). There are 14 residues in the CDR3. The CDR3 spells CSASQGEGVNGYTF. CDR3 in DNA: TGCAGTGCTAGTCAGGGGGAAGGAGTAAACGGCTACACCTTC.

V is TRBV11-2 and J is TRBJ2-1; 9 nucleotides line up with TRBD2. V lost 1 base and J lost 4; bases outside the gene matches: 2. The germline V gene encodes CDR1 SGHAT and CDR2 FQNNGV. The CDR3 runs 15 residues. Here the CDR3 reads CASSLGGGGYNEQFF. For the CDR3, the DNA is TGTGCCAGCAGCTTAGGCGGGGGGGGTTACAATGAGCAGTTCTTC.

The rearrangement joins TRBV24-1 to TRBJ2-5, with D tentatively TRBD1 (5 bases). CDR3 length: 15 residues. Trimming took 3 bases from V and 4 from J, leaving 14 bases between them. Germline assignment: CDR1 KGHDR and CDR2 SFDVKD. CDR3 loop: CATSDQGLRGETQYF. The CDR3 DNA is TGTGCCACCAGTGATCAGGGTTTGCGTGGAGAGACCCAGTACTTC.

This chain joins TRBV6-5 and TRBJ1-2; no clear D. V was cut by 10 bases and J by 5 bases, with 23 bases left in between. From germline, CDR1 is MNHEY and CDR2 SVGAGI. The CDR3 totals 15 residues. The CDR3 coding sequence is TGTGCCATCCGCGGCGGATCCAAGGACTCATATGGCTACACCTTC. It is translated as CAIRGGSKDSYGYTF.

The V gene is TRBV19, the J gene TRBJ2-1; D remains unclear. The CDR3 runs 14 residues. The germline V gene has CDR1 LNHDA and CDR2 SQIVND (reference sequence). V was shortened by 9 bases and J by 0 bases, with 12 bases between the two germline ends. CDR3 nucleotide sequence: TGTGCCAGCGCCCGGCCTAACTCCTACAATGAGCAGTTCTTC. Residues: CASARPNSYNEQFF.

The table lists this clone with a few counts. This rearrangement joins TRBV6-6 to TRBJ2-2; D is unresolved. The germline CDR1 and CDR2 sequences are MNHNY and SVGAGI (reference sequence). Trimming removed 5 bases at V and 7 bases at J, with 11 bases between. There are 13 residues in the CDR3. CDR3 sequence (DNA): TGTGCCAGCAGTCCCGGACGGAACGGGGAGCTGTTTTTT. Encoded protein: CASSPGRNGELFF.

The genes are TRBV18 and TRBJ1-4; maybe TRBD1 (6 bases). From germline, CDR1 is KGHSH and CDR2 LQKENI. The CDR3 has 14 residues. Trimming took 2 bases from V and 8 from J, leaving 12 bases between them. The CDR3 loop is CASSPALQGEKLFF. In nucleotides, the CDR3 is TGTGCCAGCTCACCAGCGCTGCAGGGGGAAAAACTGTTTTTT.

This sequence joins TRBV5-1 and TRBJ2-4; TRBD2 agrees at 7 bases. With V trimmed by 4 bases and J by 0 bases, 13 bases remained unmatched. Germline lookup yields CDR1 SGHRS and CDR2 YFSETQ. The CDR3 is made up of 18 amino acids. The CDR3 protein is CASSPEDGGSGAKNIQYF. CDR3 DNA sequence: TGCGCCAGCAGCCCCGAAGACGGGGGGTCGGGAGCCAAAAACATTCAGTACTTC.

The rearrangement links TRBV12-3 or TRBV12-4 to TRBJ2-5, with D possibly matching TRBD2 (5 bases). With 2 bases removed from V and 7 bases from J, the gap between germline ends came to 11 bases. The CDR3 contains 13 residues. CDR3 loop: CASSLPIEGTQYF. The CDR3 region has the DNA TGTGCCAGCAGTTTACCTATAGAGGGGACCCAGTACTTC.

The CDR3 DNA follows: TGCGCCAGCAGCTTGGCGGGAATTGCAACTAATGAAAAACTGTTTTTT. Translating gives CASSLAGIATNEKLFF. This chain links TRBV5-1 with TRBJ1-4; D unresolved. Germline lookup yields CDR1 SGHRS and CDR2 YFSETQ. The ends were cut back, 0 bases at V and 0 bases at J, with 9 bases in the middle. CDR3 length equals 16 residues.

The count of this clone is one. V and J are TRBV19 and TRBJ1-1; a possible D gene is TRBD1 (6 bases). CDR1 and CDR2 (germline): LNHDA, SQIVND (reference sequence). V dropped 4 bases and J dropped 1 base, with 10 bases sitting between them. The CDR3 extends over 14 amino acids. CDR3 amino acids: CASSNVRGNTEAFF. The CDR3 bases are TGTGCCAGTAGTAATGTCAGGGGGAACACTGAAGCTTTCTTT. The full variable domain, with the rest looked up from reference TRBV19 and TRBJ1-1, is DGGITQSPKYLFRKEGQNVTLSCEQNLNHDAMYWYRQDPGQGLRLIYYSQIVNDFQKGDIAEGYSVSREKKESFPLTVTSAQKNPTAFYLCASSNVRGNTEAFFGQGTRLTVV.

The rearrangement uses TRBV6-5 and TRBJ2-1, with D possibly being TRBD1 (5 bases). CDR3 length equals 15 residues. V dropped 7 bases and J dropped 7 bases, with 20 bases sitting between them. CDR1 and CDR2 from the germline V gene are MNHEY and SVGAGI. CDR3 loop: CASNTLRAQGNEQFF. CDR3 bases: TGTGCCAGCAATACTCTCCGGGCCCAGGGAAATGAGCAGTTCTTC.

The chain uses TRBV15 and TRBJ2-7, with TRBD2 as a possible D gene (6 bases). This CDR3 spans 15 amino acids. The V end lost 5 bases, the J end lost 4 bases, and 18 bases lay between the germline ends. Germline V lookup: CDR1 LNHNV, CDR2 YYDKDF (reference sequence). The CDR3 nucleotides are TGTGCCACCAGCGCGGGGACGGCGCCCCGGTACGAGCAGTACGTC. This translates into CATSAGTAPRYEQYV.

J is TRBJ1-1 and V is TRBV7-9; D is perhaps TRBD1 (5 bases). The V and J ends lost 5 bases and 2 bases respectively, with 18 bases between them. Germline assignment: CDR1 SEHNR and CDR2 FQNEAQ (reference sequence). The CDR3 has 16 amino acids. The DNA of the CDR3 is TGTGCCAGCAGCCCAAAAGAGTTAGGGGAAAACACTGAAGCTTTCTTT. Translating gives CASSPKELGENTEAFF. Based on the CDR3 plus reference TRBV7-9 and TRBJ1-1, the full variable domain is DTGVSQNPRHKITKRGQNVTFRCDPISEHNRLYWYRQTLGQGPEFLTYFQNEAQLEKSRLLSDRFSAERPKGSFSTLEIQRTEQGDSAMYLCASSPKELGENTEAFFGQGTRLTVV.

V and J are TRBV6-5 and TRBJ1-1; no firm D call. The CDR3 runs to 12 residues. Per germline, CDR1 MNHEY and CDR2 SVGAGI. Trimming cost V 0 bases and J 7 bases, with 6 bases left between them. CDR3 amino acids: CASSYSFGEAFF. CDR3 in DNA: TGTGCCAGCAGTTACTCGTTTGGTGAAGCTTTCTTT.

This clone was counted only a few times. The chain recombines TRBV5-6 with TRBJ1-6; D not resolved. Trimming cost V 0 bases and J 10 bases, with 8 bases left between them. CDR1 is SGHDT and CDR2 is YYEEEE in the germline V gene. There are 13 residues in the CDR3. CDR3 nucleotide sequence: TGTGCCAGCAGCTTGGGGCGGGAATCACCCCTCCACTTT. As protein: CASSLGRESPLHF.

CDR3 bases: TGTGCCAGCTCACCAAATCTAGGGGCCCGCTCTGGAAACACCATATATTTT. This sequence encodes CASSPNLGARSGNTIYF. This rearrangement joins TRBV18 to TRBJ1-3, with D maybe TRBD1 (5 bases). Trimming stripped 2 bases from V and 0 bases from J, with 14 bases between. Germline lookup yields CDR1 KGHSH and CDR2 LQKENI. This CDR3 has 17 residues. The full variable domain, with the rest looked up from reference TRBV18 and TRBJ1-3, is NAGVMQNPRHLVRRRGQEARLRCSPMKGHSHVYWYRQLPEEGLKFMVYLQKENIIDESGMPKERFSAEFPKEGPSILRIQQVVRGDSAAYFCASSPNLGARSGNTIYFGEGSWLTVV.